Each of the 15 T cell receptor beta chains below was sequenced from the same sample in a study of blood T cell repertoires in COVID-19. Assay: immunoSEQ multiplex PCR; the TCRdb copy retains only in-frame clones and omits some. The sample has about 310,000 clones, around nine tenths seen once. Sequencing input: PBMCs or T cells enriched from blood (not recorded which). The receptor source for this set is a woman in her thirties who had recovered from COVID-19.

This rearrangement joins TRBV18 to TRBJ1-1; tentative D call: TRBD1 (6 bases). Trimming took off 5 bases at V and 0 bases at J, with 19 bases between the two ends. There are 17 residues in the CDR3. The germline V gene has CDR1 KGHSH and CDR2 LQKENI. In DNA, the CDR3 is TGTGCCAGCTCATCCCAGTTCGGGCAGGGGATGAACACTGAAGCTTTCTTT. Its protein product is CASSSQFGQGMNTEAFF.

This chain uses TRBV3-1 (or the pseudogene TRBV3-2) with TRBJ2-1, with 9 bases lining up with TRBD2. Germline V gene lookup returns CDR1 LGHDT and CDR2 YNNKEL (reference sequence). V lost 2 bases and J lost 7; bases outside the gene matches: 9. This CDR3 has 16 amino acids. CDR3 protein: CASSQLALAGGNEQFF. The CDR3 DNA reads as TGTGCCAGCAGCCAACTGGCACTAGCGGGCGGGAATGAGCAGTTCTTC.

The chain combines TRBV5-8 with TRBJ2-1, with TRBD2 as a possible D gene (5 bases). The CDR3 runs 16 residues. The germline V gene has CDR1 SGHTS and CDR2 YDEGEE. The V gene lost 0 bases and the J gene lost 9 bases, with 19 bases spanning the gap. DNA for the CDR3: TGTGCCAGCAGCTTGGCCACGGGCGTCCCAGGAGGTGAGCAGTTCTTC. Translating it yields CASSLATGVPGGEQFF.

The V call is TRBV5-1, the J call TRBJ1-2; no clear D. This CDR3 region has 14 residues. Trimming took off 0 bases at V and 4 bases at J, with 10 bases between the two ends. The germline gives CDR1 SGHRS, CDR2 YFSETQ. CDR3 sequence (DNA): TGCGCCAGCAGCTTGGCAGGCATCAGCTATGGCTACACCTTC. It yields the protein CASSLAGISYGYTF.

The chain links TRBV6-1 to TRBJ1-5, with D perhaps matching TRBD1 (6 bases). The CDR3 is made up of 15 amino acids. Germline CDR1 MNHNS, CDR2 SASEGT. V lost 2 bases and J 0 bases, leaving 8 bases between the germline ends. The chain's CDR3 is CASSERGYSNQPQHF. The CDR3 nucleotides read TGTGCCAGCAGTGAAAGGGGGTATAGCAATCAGCCCCAGCATTTT.

The chain has TRBV10-2 and TRBJ2-1; no firm D call. Germline V gene data show CDR1 as WSHSY and CDR2 as SAAADI. Trimming removed 4 bases at V and 4 bases at J, with 11 bases between. The CDR3 has 14 amino acids. CDR3 amino acids: CASSVTPRYNEQFF. The CDR3 nucleotides are TGCGCCAGCAGTGTCACTCCGAGATACAATGAGCAGTTCTTC.

The gene calls are TRBV19 and TRBJ1-1; TRBD1 is a possible D gene (5 bases). Trimming took 5 bases from V and 11 from J, leaving 12 bases between them. This CDR3 is 11 amino acids long. CDR1 is LNHDA, CDR2 SQIVND, per germline (reference sequence). CDR3 sequence reads: CASSGGVSAFF. The CDR3 bases are TGTGCCAGTAGTGGGGGGGTGTCGGCTTTCTTT.

The chain has TRBV9 and TRBJ2-1, with 10 bases matching TRBD1. The CDR3 sequence is 15 residues long. CDR1 is SGDLS, CDR2 YYNGEE, per germline. Unmatched junction bases numbered 6, after V lost 1 base and J lost 8 bases. The CDR3 DNA reads as TGTGCCAGCAGCGTATTCCGGGACAGGGGTGATGAGCAGTTCTTC. Protein sequence: CASSVFRDRGDEQFF.

This clone is a singleton in its sample. The rearrangement uses TRBV4-3 and TRBJ2-7; 13 bases line up with TRBD2. The CDR3 has 19 residues. With V trimmed by 4 bases and J by 0 bases, 12 bases remained unmatched. Germline V lookup: CDR1 LGHNA, CDR2 YSLEER. CDR3 DNA: TGCGCCAGCAGCCGTGGACTAGCGGGAGCTTCGCCGAACTCCTACGAGCAGTACTTC. As protein: CASSRGLAGASPNSYEQYF.

A few counts support this clone. The chain is built from TRBV19 and TRBJ1-2; D is possibly TRBD1 (5 bases). The germline V and J ends were trimmed by 7 bases and 6 bases, with 21 bases remaining between them. Per the germline V gene, CDR1 is LNHDA and CDR2 is SQIVND (reference sequence). The CDR3 has 15 amino acids. CDR3 sequence: CASIPGGGFTDGYTF. As DNA, the CDR3 is TGTGCCAGTATCCCCGGGGGGGGTTTTACTGATGGCTACACCTTC.

The chain uses TRBV4-2 and TRBJ2-7, with D perhaps matching TRBD2 (6 bases). There are 16 residues in the CDR3. Trimming took off 0 bases at V and 3 bases at J, with 15 bases between the two ends. Germline loops: CDR1 LGHNA, CDR2 YNFKEQ. CDR3 sequence reads: CASSQDQGLRYYEQYF. DNA of the CDR3: TGTGCCAGCAGCCAAGATCAGGGACTTAGATACTACGAGCAGTACTTC.

The V call is TRBV23-1, the J call TRBJ2-3; tentatively, D is TRBD2 (6 bases). TRBV23-1 is filed as an ORF, its function uncertain. The CDR3 totals 15 residues. Trimming removed 6 bases at V and 2 bases at J, with 15 bases between. The CDR3: CASSPTRGLTDTQYF. In DNA, the CDR3 is TGCGCCAGCAGCCCCACTAGGGGACTCACAGATACGCAGTATTTT.

The V call is TRBV2, the J call TRBJ1-5; D unresolved. V was shortened by 7 bases and J by 0 bases, with 7 bases between the two germline ends. In germline, CDR1 is SNHLY, CDR2 FYNNEI. CDR3 length: 13 amino acids. The chain's CDR3 is CASKGDSNQPQHF. In DNA, the CDR3 is TGTGCCAGCAAGGGAGATAGCAATCAGCCCCAGCATTTT. The variable domain in full, completed from reference TRBV2 and TRBJ1-5, reads EPEVTQTPSHQVTQMGQEVILRCVPISNHLYFYWYRQILGQKVEFLVSFYNNEISEKSEIFDDQFSVERPDGSNFTLKIRSTKLEDSAMYFCASKGDSNQPQHFGDGTRLSIL.

This clone occurred a few times. V gene TRBV6-1 combines with J gene TRBJ1-5; a possible D gene is TRBD1 (5 bases). V shed 3 bases and J shed 3 bases, with 18 bases lying between them. There are 17 residues in the CDR3. CDR1 and CDR2 from the germline V gene are MNHNS and SASEGT. CDR3 sequence reads: CASSEFLMQGNNQPQHF. The CDR3 coding sequence is TGTGCCAGCAGTGAGTTTCTCATGCAGGGAAACAATCAGCCCCAGCATTTT.

The rearrangement joins TRBV29-1 to TRBJ2-3; D is possibly TRBD2 (5 bases). This CDR3 is built from 14 residues. Germline V lookup: CDR1 SQVTM, CDR2 ANQGSEA. V lost 4 bases and J lost 0, with 11 bases in between. This CDR3 reads CSVGERSSTDTQYF. In DNA form, the CDR3 reads TGCAGCGTTGGGGAGCGGTCTAGCACAGATACGCAGTATTTT.